One and the same sample provided the 22 T cell receptor beta chains below, sequenced in a study of CD8+CD57+ T cells in acquired aplastic anemia. It was genomic DNA that served as the template for profiling TCR beta VDJ and CDR3. Each CDR3 protein is one row after TCRdb ran MiXCR on the reads. Of around 250,000 distinct CDR3 sequences listed, roughly half were seen once; the top ten hold roughly 8%. The sequenced material came from sorted CD4+, CD8+, or CD8+CD57+ T cells (not recorded which) from PBMCs. These receptors were collected from a human donor with severe aplastic anemia or a healthy control (not recorded which).

The chain carries TRBV7-9 and TRBJ2-5; TRBD2 matches 13 bases. This CDR3 comprises 17 residues. Germline trimming cut 2 bases from V and 2 bases from J; bases unmatched to any gene: 5. Germline CDR1 and CDR2: SEHNR and FQNEAQ (reference sequence). The CDR3 loop is CASSLRTSGSRQETQYF. CDR3 nucleotide sequence: TGTGCCAGCAGCTTACGGACTAGCGGGAGTAGACAAGAGACCCAGTACTTC.

The V call is TRBV7-9, the J call TRBJ2-7; TRBD1 agrees at 12 bases. Germline V gene lookup returns CDR1 SEHNR and CDR2 FQNEAQ (reference sequence). The junction had 13 bases not matched to a gene; V was cut back by 5 bases and J by 5 bases. The CDR3 runs to 17 residues. In DNA, the CDR3 is TGTGCCAGCAGCGACGGCTGGGGAGGGACAGGGGGCAACGAGCAGTACTTC. Translation gives CASSDGWGGTGGNEQYF.

The chain's CDR3 is CSASSYWAGRETQYF. DNA for the CDR3: TGCAGTGCCAGCAGTTACTGGGCAGGGAGGGAGACCCAGTACTTC. This chain connects TRBV20-1 to TRBJ2-5, with a tentative D call TRBD2 (6 bases). The length of the CDR3 is 15 residues. Germline CDR1 and CDR2: DFQATT and SNEGSKA (reference sequence). Deletions cut 6 bases from V and 5 bases from J, with 22 bases between.

There are many counts of this clonotype. The chain uses TRBV9 and TRBJ2-3, with 7 positions matching TRBD2. This CDR3 spans 16 amino acids. V lost 0 bases to trimming and J lost 3 bases; unmatched junction nucleotides: 7. Germline lookup yields CDR1 SGDLS and CDR2 YYNGEE. DNA of the CDR3: TGTGCCAGCAGCGTAGAGCAAGCGGGATATACAGATACGCAGTATTTT. Protein sequence: CASSVEQAGYTDTQYF.

This chain joins TRBV20-1 and TRBJ1-2, with no clear D. The CDR3 spans 11 residues. V lost 6 bases, J lost 6 bases, and 11 bases lay in between. The germline V gene encodes CDR1 DFQATT and CDR2 SNEGSKA (reference sequence). The CDR3 sequence: CSAKPRHGYTF. CDR3 bases: TGCAGTGCCAAACCACGACATGGCTACACCTTC.

This chain connects TRBV7-2 to TRBJ1-6; D remains unclear. The CDR3 spans 14 residues. Trimming took off 5 bases at V and 6 bases at J, with 11 bases between the two ends. The germline V gene has CDR1 SGHTA and CDR2 FQGNSA. DNA for the CDR3: TGTGCCAGCAGCCCCACGGAGTTTAATTCACCCCTCCACTTT. This gives the protein CASSPTEFNSPLHF.

This rearrangement joins TRBV15 to TRBJ1-3; D might be TRBD1 (6 bases). Trimming shortened V by 4 bases and J by 2 bases, and 15 bases separated the two germline ends. Germline-derived CDR1 and CDR2 are LNHNV and YYDKDF (reference sequence). The CDR3 contains 16 residues. For the CDR3, the DNA is TGTGCCACCAGCACACACCGGGACAAACCTGGAAACACCATATATTTT. As protein: CATSTHRDKPGNTIYF.

This chain connects TRBV20-1 to TRBJ2-5, with a possible D match to TRBD1 (6 bases). Trimming took off 3 bases at V and 7 bases at J, with 18 bases between the two ends. Looked up from germline, CDR1 is DFQATT and CDR2 is SNEGSKA (reference sequence). The CDR3 loop spans 14 amino acids. This CDR3 is CSASRDTQGGTQYF. CDR3 sequence (DNA): TGCAGTGCTAGCCGGGACACCCAAGGGGGGACCCAGTACTTC.

The CDR3 protein is CASSGTPDPRREQYF. The CDR3 DNA reads TGTGCCAGCAGCGGGACTCCTGACCCTAGGAGGGAGCAGTACTTC. The chain is built from TRBV9 and TRBJ2-7; D might be TRBD2 (5 bases). V dropped 3 bases and J dropped 7 bases, with 20 bases sitting between them. CDR3 length: 15 residues. Looked up from germline, CDR1 is SGDLS and CDR2 is YYNGEE.

This rearrangement joins TRBV7-3 to TRBJ2-3; D is possibly TRBD1 (7 bases). V lost 2 bases, J lost 9 bases, and 18 bases lay in between. This CDR3 is 15 amino acids long. Germline V lookup: CDR1 SGHTA, CDR2 FQGTGA. CDR3 coding DNA: TGTGCCAGCAGCTTATCCTCTACAGGGGAGGACACGCAGTATTTT. Its translation: CASSLSSTGEDTQYF.

Only a few counts were recorded for this clonotype. The V call is TRBV10-1, the J call TRBJ2-2; D is perhaps TRBD1 (5 bases). The CDR3 spans 14 residues. V gave up 1 base and J gave up 7 bases, with 10 bases separating them. Germline V lookup: CDR1 WNHNN, CDR2 SYGVQD (reference sequence). CDR3 in DNA: TGCGCCAGCAGTGAGTTCGCAGGGTTCGGGGAGCTGTTTTTT. Protein product: CASSEFAGFGELFF.

This rearrangement joins TRBV5-5 to TRBJ1-5; D is possibly TRBD1 (6 bases). The CDR3 consists of 16 residues. Trimming took 2 bases from V and 2 from J, leaving 14 bases between them. The germline gives CDR1 SGHKS, CDR2 YYEKEE (reference sequence). CDR3 nucleotides: TGTGCCAGCAGCTTAAAGGGGGGGATTGGCAATCAGCCCCAGCATTTT. The encoded protein is CASSLKGGIGNQPQHF. Full variable domain (missing parts from reference TRBV5-5 and TRBJ1-5): DAGVTQSPTHLIKTRGQQVTLRCSPISGHKSVSWYQQVLGQGPQFIFQYYEKEERGRGNFPDRFSARQFPNYSSELNVNALLLGDSALYLCASSLKGGIGNQPQHFGDGTRLSIL.

Ten or more counts support this clonotype. This sequence joins TRBV6-1 and TRBJ1-6; tentatively, D is TRBD1 (6 bases). Germline assignment: CDR1 MNHNS and CDR2 SASEGT. This CDR3 spans 16 amino acids. Trimming removed 2 bases from V and 7 bases from J, with 15 bases in between. DNA for the CDR3: TGTGCCAGCAGTGAATATTCAGGGGTCGTGAATTCACCCCTCCACTTT. As protein: CASSEYSGVVNSPLHF.

This clonotype was detected ten times or more. The chain is built from TRBV9 and TRBJ2-5, with a tentative D call TRBD1 (6 bases). The CDR3 consists of 15 residues. The V and J ends lost 3 bases and 2 bases respectively, with 14 bases between them. Germline CDR1 reads SGDLS; CDR2 reads YYNGEE. CDR3 amino acids: CASSETGRYQETQYF. The CDR3 DNA sequence: TGTGCCAGCAGCGAAACAGGGCGCTATCAAGAGACCCAGTACTTC.

The chain employs TRBV24-1 and TRBJ2-5, with TRBD2 matching 7 bases. The CDR3 extends over 15 amino acids. V dropped 4 bases and J dropped 0; count of bases not matched to a gene: 4. Germline V lookup: CDR1 KGHDR, CDR2 SFDVKD. Here the CDR3 reads CATSEGGGYQETQYF. The CDR3 DNA is TGTGCCACCAGTGAGGGGGGGGGATACCAAGAGACCCAGTACTTC.

As regards this clonotype: The conserved closing phenylalanine or tryptophan is absent in this CDR3, likely reflecting a read error. No DNA is shown, since the ends of the CDR3 on it are uncertain; the CDR3 is the one TCRdb lists. The chain has TRBV4-2 and TRBJ1-6. 8 amino acids form the CDR3, both terminal residues included. Germline V gene lookup returns CDR1 LGHNA and CDR2 YNFKEQ. The CDR3 spells CASSPTSA.

The chain links TRBV12-3 or TRBV12-4 to TRBJ1-1; D remains ambiguous. The V and J ends lost 6 bases and 0 bases respectively, with 14 bases between them. The CDR3 is 15 amino acids. The CDR3 is CASSLRAGVNTEAFF. Written as DNA, the CDR3 is TGTGCCAGCAGCCTCCGGGCCGGGGTGAACACTGAAGCTTTCTTT.

Many counts were recorded for this clonotype. The rearrangement joins TRBV4-1 to TRBJ1-4; D unclear. Germline V gene lookup returns CDR1 MGHRA and CDR2 YSYEKL. The CDR3 consists of 17 residues. With 0 bases removed from V and 4 bases from J, the gap between germline ends came to 15 bases. DNA for the CDR3: TGCGCCAGCAGCCAAGATGGAGGTGGAAGCTATAATGAAAAACTGTTTTTT. Amino acid sequence: CASSQDGGGSYNEKLFF.

The J gene is TRBJ2-7, the V gene TRBV29-1, with TRBD2 matching 7 bases. This CDR3 has 15 amino acids. The germline gives CDR1 SQVTM, CDR2 ANQGSEA. The ends lost 4 bases at V and 0 bases at J; junction bases unmatched: 9. Here the CDR3 DNA reads TGCAGCGTTGGTGGGGGGAGGGGAAACTCCTACGAGCAGTACTTC. This sequence encodes CSVGGGRGNSYEQYF.

This clonotype was seen only a few times. As DNA, the CDR3 is TGTGCCATCAGTTCCAGGGTGAACACTGAAGCTTTCTTT. Translated, it gives CAISSRVNTEAFF. This chain uses TRBV10-3 with TRBJ1-1, with D possibly TRBD1 on 5 matching bases. Germline assignment: CDR1 ENHRY and CDR2 SYGVKD. V was clipped by 5 bases and J by 0 bases, with 7 bases between them. The CDR3 is made up of 13 amino acids.

In this sample, this clonotype turned up a few times. The chain combines TRBV7-8 with TRBJ2-7; D is perhaps TRBD2 (6 bases). V was pared by 3 bases and J by 1 base, with 10 bases between. The CDR3 is 14 residues long. Germline CDR1 and CDR2: SGHVS and FQNEAQ. CDR3 nucleotide sequence: TGTGCCAGCAGCTTGCTAGCGCTTTCCTACGAGCAGTACTTC. Translating it yields CASSLLALSYEQYF.

The rearrangement links TRBV7-9 to TRBJ1-2; a possible D gene is TRBD1 (5 bases). V lost 1 base and J 5 bases, leaving 11 bases between the germline ends. Per the germline V gene, CDR1 is SEHNR and CDR2 is FQNEAQ (reference sequence). The CDR3 contains 14 residues. The CDR3 coding sequence is TGTGCCAGCAGCTTAGTGGGACCCCAATATGGCTACACCTTC. This gives the protein CASSLVGPQYGYTF.